This T cell receptor beta chain was sequenced during a study of shared clonotypes between healthy human individuals. Points on this clone: The target antigen is unknown.

Unmatched junction bases numbered 5, after V lost 7 bases and J lost 3 bases. The CDR3 length is 15 residues. Germline assignment: CDR1 WNHNN and CDR2 SYGVQD (reference sequence). Broader study findings: The low donor count limited represented genetic and exposure-history diversity.

The study drew its donors from healthy HIV-negative adults without recent acute infections or vaccinations. All of the donors resided in Nashville, Tennessee, and each was a Caucasian adult. Assay: immunoSEQ multiplex PCR; the TCRdb copy retains only in-frame clones and omits some. The sample consists of more than 2 million clones, roughly 95% of them appearing once. The sample was naive CD4+ T cells sorted from blood. Subset in this sample: CD45RA+ positively selected. The chain is built from TRBV10-1 and TRBJ2-1; TRBD2 agrees at 11 bases. This clonotype was obtained from a man aged 18 to 29 in good health. CDR3 DNA: TGCGCCAGCAAGGTGGGACTAGCGGACTACAATGAGCAGTTCTTC. It codes for CASKVGLADYNEQFF.